The following is a T cell receptor beta chain sequence with its context. Its antigen remains unknown. The sample contains more than one DNA sequence encoding this CDR3. The entry originates in a study of lymphopenia after photon versus proton radiotherapy. Sequencing used immunoSEQ multiplex PCR; TCRdb keeps in-frame clones, though not all of them. The sample has 55,000 to 75,000 clones, roughly 93% seen once. Overall study findings and caveats: Survival link was tested only in deceased patients; proton benefit remains a possibility. Post-nadir TCR diversity decline inversely tracked overall survival among those who died. Under photons, naive T cells and diversity fell while effector/memory populations rose.

Per the germline V gene, CDR1 is SGHRS and CDR2 is YFSETQ. The germline V and J ends were trimmed by 2 bases and 1 base, with 6 bases remaining between them. The CDR3 totals 13 residues. This chain uses TRBV5-1 with TRBJ1-1, with D perhaps TRBD1 (5 bases). This receptor was taken from a woman aged 70-85 years with pancreatic cancer. Sequenced material: peripheral blood, taken from a patient treated with photon-based radiotherapy. CDR3 sequence reads: CASSFQGNTEAFF. CDR3 coding DNA: TGCGCCAGCAGCTTCCAGGGGAACACTGAAGCTTTCTTT.